The next 10 T cell receptor beta chains were all read from a single sample in a study of blood T cells in healthy people across ages. It was with a sample-barcoded 5' primer and a J-beta primer mix that a second PCR of roughly 7 to 12 cycles was run. TCRdb processed the 5' RACE reads anew with MiXCR; each CDR3 protein has one entry. The sample holds almost 800,000 distinct CDR3 sequences, about 62% seen once. Sequences were obtained from blood. The receptors were gathered from a man aged 25-40 years in good health.

V is TRBV7-8 and J is TRBJ2-2; D possibly corresponds to TRBD1 (6 bases). The V gene's germline CDR1 is SGHVS and CDR2 FQNEAQ. CDR3 length equals 15 residues. The germline V and J ends were trimmed by 11 bases and 1 base, with 17 bases remaining between them. The CDR3, as DNA: TGTGCCGGGGGCGGACCCGAGGGGAACACCGGGGAGCTGTTTTTT. Residues: CAGGGPEGNTGELFF.

The chain is built from TRBV7-9 and TRBJ1-2; D not resolved. Germline CDR1 and CDR2: SEHNR and FQNEAQ (reference sequence). Trimming took 4 bases from V and 5 from J, leaving 11 bases between them. The CDR3 extends over 13 amino acids. CDR3 nucleotide sequence: TGTGCCAGCAGCTATGAGAGGGTTTATGGCTACACCTTC. Residues: CASSYERVYGYTF.

This clonotype has a single count. DNA for the CDR3: TGCAGTGCTCTAAGGGACTTCATCAAAGGGACCCAGTACTTC. Translation: CSALRDFIKGTQYF. This sequence joins TRBV20-1 and TRBJ2-7; D is possibly TRBD2 (6 bases). The end of the DNA is better explained by TRBJ2-5, so the J call may be wrong. Germline CDR1 and CDR2: DFQATT and SNEGSKA (reference sequence). This CDR3 contains 14 residues.

This sequence joins TRBV29-1 and TRBJ2-3; D is uncertain. Looked up from germline, CDR1 is SQVTM and CDR2 is ANQGSEA. Trimming took 6 bases from V and 3 from J, leaving 13 bases between them. CDR3 length equals 13 residues. Here the CDR3 DNA reads TGCAGCGTGACTCATACCCCGACAGATACGCAGTATTTT. It codes for CSVTHTPTDTQYF.

This chain joins TRBV7-2 and TRBJ2-7; unclear D gene. The ends were cut back, 5 bases at V and 2 bases at J, with 19 bases in the middle. This CDR3 is built from 16 residues. Germline V CDR1 and CDR2: SGHTA, FQGNSA. CDR3 nucleotides: TGTGCCAGCAGCCCGAACTCCCCTACTATAACCTACGAGCAGTACTTC. Residues: CASSPNSPTITYEQYF.

The chain recombines TRBV20-1 with TRBJ1-1; 10 bases map to TRBD1. The germline CDR1 and CDR2 sequences are DFQATT and SNEGSKA (reference sequence). The CDR3 totals 14 residues. The V and J ends lost 1 base and 7 bases, in that order; junction bases with no gene match: 6. The CDR3 DNA reads TGCAGTGCTAGAGGATTAGGGACAGGGGTTGAAGCTTTCTTT. This encodes CSARGLGTGVEAFF.

The chain is built from TRBV20-1 and TRBJ1-1; D not certain. Germline V gene sequence: CDR1 DFQATT, CDR2 SNEGSKA (reference sequence). Trimming pared 4 bases from V and 4 bases from J, leaving 13 bases between. This CDR3 comprises 13 residues. CDR3 residues: CSAKGPVGTEAFF. The CDR3, as DNA: TGCAGTGCTAAGGGCCCGGTGGGCACTGAAGCTTTCTTT.

This clonotype was counted between two and nine times. The chain recombines TRBV7-2 with TRBJ2-4, with TRBD2 identical over 11 bases. The J call may be wrong; the DNA end is better matched by TRBJ2-7. The CDR3 is 16 amino acids. Germline V lookup: CDR1 SGHTA, CDR2 FQGNSA. The DNA of the CDR3 is TGTGCCAGCAGCTCCGGGCCGGGACTAGCGGTCTACGAGCAGTACTTC. This codes for CASSSGPGLAVYEQYF.

This clonotype was recorded a few times. J is TRBJ2-5 and V is TRBV25-1; TRBD2 is a possible D gene (6 bases). Looked up from germline, CDR1 is MGHDK and CDR2 is SYGVNS. With 7 bases removed from V and 0 bases from J, the gap between germline ends came to 9 bases. This CDR3 is built from 13 residues. DNA for the CDR3: TGTGCCAGCAAGGAGGGAAACCAAGAGACCCAGTACTTC. It is translated as CASKEGNQETQYF.

This clonotype was detected once. V gene TRBV29-1 combines with J gene TRBJ1-6; D is uncertain. Germline V gene data show CDR1 as SQVTM and CDR2 as ANQGSEA. Trimming pared 1 base from V and 9 bases from J, leaving 10 bases between. The CDR3 is made up of 13 amino acids. DNA for the CDR3: TGCAGCGTTGAAGTAGGGCGGGGTTCACCCCTCCACTTT. This sequence encodes CSVEVGRGSPLHF. Full variable domain (remainder filled in from reference TRBV29-1 and TRBJ1-6): SAVISQKPSRDICQRGTSLTIQCQVDSQVTMMFWYRQQPGQSLTLIATANQGSEATYESGFVIDKFPISRPNLTFSTLTVSNMSPEDSSIYLCSVEVGRGSPLHFGNGTRLTVT.